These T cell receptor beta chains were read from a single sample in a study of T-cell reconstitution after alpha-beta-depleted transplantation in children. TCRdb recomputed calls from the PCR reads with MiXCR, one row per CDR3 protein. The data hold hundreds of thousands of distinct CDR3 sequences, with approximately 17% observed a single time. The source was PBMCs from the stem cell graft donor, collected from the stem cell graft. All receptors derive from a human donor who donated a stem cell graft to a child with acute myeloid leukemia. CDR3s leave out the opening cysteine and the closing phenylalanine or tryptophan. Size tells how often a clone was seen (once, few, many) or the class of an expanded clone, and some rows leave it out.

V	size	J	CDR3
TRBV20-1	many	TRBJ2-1	SARGTGTNDEQF
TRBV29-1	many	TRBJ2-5	SVATETQY
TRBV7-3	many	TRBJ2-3	ASSLPLSGGGGDTQY
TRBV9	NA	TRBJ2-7	ASSAFGTSGYEQY
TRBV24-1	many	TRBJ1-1	ATRQGATGTEAF
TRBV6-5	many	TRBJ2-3	ASSSSGPDTQY
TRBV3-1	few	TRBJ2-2	ASSQEIGWTSGGQGTGELF
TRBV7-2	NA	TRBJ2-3	ASSLDPRTQY
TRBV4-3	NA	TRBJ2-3	ASSLIAGGRFSDTQY
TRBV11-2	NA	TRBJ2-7	ASSPTSGSVYEQY
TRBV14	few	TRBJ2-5	ASSPGLGETQY
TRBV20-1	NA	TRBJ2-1	SAREGPGTGDYNEQF
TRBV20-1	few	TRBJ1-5	SALGQPNQPQH
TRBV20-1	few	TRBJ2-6	SARDLRGSSSGANVLT
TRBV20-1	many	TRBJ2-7	SASVGWSYEQY
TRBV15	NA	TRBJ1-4	ATSRRQGSNEKLF
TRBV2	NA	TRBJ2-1	ASSERDRMGEQF
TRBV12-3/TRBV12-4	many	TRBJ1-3	ASSLDGRSGNTIY
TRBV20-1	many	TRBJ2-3	SARGRTAGDTQY
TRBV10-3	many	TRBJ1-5	AISAGGNNQPQH
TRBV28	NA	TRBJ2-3	ASNRLAGGASTDTQY
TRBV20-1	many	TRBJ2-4	SAERGGRLSKNIQY